This TCR beta chain was obtained from a study of blood T cells in healthy people across ages. This clonotype was detected only a few times. V shed 0 bases and J shed 2 bases, with 12 bases lying between them. Germline assignment: CDR1 SGHRS and CDR2 YFSETQ. The CDR3 has 15 amino acids. They isolated at least 6 million PBMCs from each sample. A sample-barcoded 5' primer and a J-beta primer mix were used in a second PCR of roughly 6 to 11 cycles. TCRdb redid the calling of the 5' RACE reads with MiXCR, one entry per CDR3 protein. The profile covers around 780,000 distinct CDR3 sequences, with under 30% appearing a single time and less than 3.5% taken by the ten largest. These sequences were also reported in another study, on T cells of mothers and their children. That study adds: Slightly higher overlap, not significant, was seen in related mother-child pairs than in unrelated pairs.

This clonotype was obtained from a boy aged 10-17 years in good health. V usage is TRBV5-1 and J usage is TRBJ2-7; possibly TRBD1 for D (6 bases). The material sequenced was blood. In DNA form, the CDR3 reads TGCGCCAGCAGCTTGGGGGGCTGGACAGCCTACGAGCAGTACTTC. It yields the protein CASSLGGWTAYEQYF.